This T cell receptor beta chain was documented in a study of CD4 T cells in relation to SARS-CoV-2 and coronaviruses. The unexposed donors gave CD4+ T cells in about 2011-2019, prior to COVID-19. Points from the study as a whole: About 65% of donors had memory CD4+ clonotypes crossrecognizing SARS-CoV-2 and common cold coronavirus spike.

The CDR3 length is 10 residues, termini included. The V gene's germline CDR1 is SGHRS and CDR2 YFSETQ. This clone was counted a single time. Its antigen is not known. The CDR3 carries no conserved terminal phenylalanine or tryptophan, so it likely arises from a read error. No DNA is shown, since the ends of the CDR3 on it are uncertain; the CDR3 is the one TCRdb lists. Uncultured naive and memory CD4+ T cells supplied DNA for deep TCR-beta sequencing. Assay used: immunoSEQ multiplex PCR; TCRdb lists only in-frame clones, some missing. This table has around 69,000 clones, about 95% appearing once. The clonotype comes from a human donor in good health. The specimen sequenced was naive CD4+ T cells from PBMCs. As to subset: naive CD4+ T cells isolated by negative enrichment. J is TRBJ2-3 and V is TRBV5-1. CDR3 sequence reads: CASSLRPLSA.